This T cell receptor beta chain stems from a study of Ad26.COV2.S vaccination and SARS-CoV-2 variants. The wider study: Donor was in the COV1001 Ad26.COV2.S trial arm. The study's findings and limits: Spike-specific CD8+ and CD4+ T cell responses reportedly showed substantial breadth after vaccination.

Measured with immunoSEQ multiplex PCR; TCRdb has only the in-frame clones, and not every one. The repertoire holds roughly 680,000 clones, with 89% as singletons. This sample's treatment: roughly 19 received Ad26.COV2.S at low or high dose, single or two shots; about 5 received placebo; per-sample allocation not given. Samples came from day 63 after the first vaccine or placebo injection. This clone was seen a handful of times. The antigen is not known. The sample has other DNA sequences that encode this CDR3 too. The sequence was obtained from a person aged 18-65 years who received the Ad26.COV2.S COVID-19 vaccine or a placebo. Sequenced material: peripheral blood, taken in a trial of Ad26.COV2.S vaccine versus placebo.

CDR3 protein: CASSRDRNTGELFF. As DNA, the CDR3 is TGTGCCAGTAGCCGGGACAGAAACACCGGGGAGCTGTTTTTT. The V gene is TRBV19, the J gene TRBJ2-2, with TRBD1 identical over 7 bases. The junction had 3 bases not matched to a gene; V was cut back by 6 bases and J by 2 bases. The CDR3 is 14 amino acids. Looked up from germline, CDR1 is LNHDA and CDR2 is SQIVND (reference sequence).